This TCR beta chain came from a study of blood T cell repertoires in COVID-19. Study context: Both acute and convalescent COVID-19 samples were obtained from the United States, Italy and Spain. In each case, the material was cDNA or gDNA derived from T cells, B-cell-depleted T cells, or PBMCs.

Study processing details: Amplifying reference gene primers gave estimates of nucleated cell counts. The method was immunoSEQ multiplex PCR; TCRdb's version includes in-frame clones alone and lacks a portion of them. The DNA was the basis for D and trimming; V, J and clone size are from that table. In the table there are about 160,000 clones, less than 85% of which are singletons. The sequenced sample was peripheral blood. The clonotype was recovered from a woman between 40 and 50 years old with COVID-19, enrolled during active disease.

The CDR3, as DNA: TGTGCCAGCAGCCAAGTGCGGAGCTCTGGAAACACCATATATTTT. It yields the protein CASSQVRSSGNTIYF. The V call is TRBV3-1 (or the pseudogene TRBV3-2), the J call TRBJ1-3; D unclear. The V gene lost 1 base and the J gene lost 0 bases, with 7 bases spanning the gap. The CDR3 loop spans 15 amino acids. The germline V gene encodes CDR1 LGHDT and CDR2 YNNKEL (reference sequence).